The 8 T cell receptor beta chains below all came from one sample that was sequenced in a study of cytotoxic CD8 clonotypes in ibrutinib-treated CLL. Libraries were prepared by immunoSEQ multiplex PCR; TCRdb keeps only in-frame clonotypes and omits some of them. Among roughly 150,000 clones, about 80% were seen once, and the ten largest hold under 5.5%. The source was PBMCs, collected after 24 months of ibrutinib treatment. The source is a human donor with chronic lymphocytic leukemia.

V is TRBV5-1 and J is TRBJ2-5; D is unresolved. The germline CDR1 and CDR2 sequences are SGHRS and YFSETQ. There are 16 residues in the CDR3. V was pared by 0 bases and J by 5 bases, with 17 bases between. Here the CDR3 reads CASSLEGMTGRETQYF. The CDR3 DNA follows: TGCGCCAGCAGCTTGGAGGGTATGACGGGTCGGGAGACCCAGTACTTC.

The chain employs TRBV9 and TRBJ1-2, with TRBD1 as a possible D gene (6 bases). Trimming pared 5 bases from V and 5 bases from J, leaving 13 bases between. Per the germline V gene, CDR1 is SGDLS and CDR2 is YYNGEE. CDR3 length equals 13 residues. CDR3 DNA sequence: TGTGCCAGCAGAGGGGGGGGCCGATATGGCTACACCTTC. This codes for CASRGGGRYGYTF.

The rearrangement uses TRBV7-9 and TRBJ1-2; D is ambiguous. Germline V gives CDR1 SEHNR, CDR2 FQNEAQ (reference sequence). Trimming removed 8 bases at V and 4 bases at J, with 17 bases between. The CDR3 loop spans 14 amino acids. The CDR3 reads CASSPSGAFYGYTF. CDR3 DNA sequence: TGTGCCAGCTCCCCGAGCGGAGCATTCTATGGCTACACCTTC.

This clone has only one observation. The chain recombines TRBV4-2 with TRBJ2-3; tentatively, D is TRBD1 or TRBD2 (7 bases each). The ends were cut back, 4 bases at V and 0 bases at J, with 20 bases in the middle. The CDR3 totals 18 residues. CDR1 is LGHNA, CDR2 YNFKEQ, per germline. The CDR3 coding sequence is TGTGCCAGCAGCCGTCAGGGAGGGGGCAGAGGTAGCACAGATACGCAGTATTTT. Translated: CASSRQGGGRGSTDTQYF.

CDR3 sequence: CASSVTGGGNTGELFF. CDR3 sequence (DNA): TGTGCCAGCAGTGTTACAGGCGGGGGGAACACCGGGGAGCTGTTTTTT. This chain joins TRBV6-4 and TRBJ2-2; 7 bases are a match to TRBD2. Per the germline V gene, CDR1 is MRHNA and CDR2 is SNTAGT. The V and J ends lost 4 bases and 1 base, in that order; junction bases with no gene match: 6. The CDR3 has 16 amino acids.

This chain joins TRBV4-2 and TRBJ1-5, with D maybe TRBD1 (5 bases). This CDR3 region has 14 residues. Deletions cut 4 bases from V and 2 bases from J, with 9 bases between. Germline V gene lookup returns CDR1 LGHNA and CDR2 YNFKEQ. The CDR3 here is CASSLGGGNQPQHF. CDR3 DNA: TGTGCCAGCAGCCTCGGGGGAGGCAATCAGCCCCAGCATTTT.

The rearrangement uses TRBV2 and TRBJ2-7, with 11 bases matching TRBD2. The germline gives CDR1 SNHLY, CDR2 FYNNEI. The CDR3 spans 15 residues. The junction had 7 bases not matched to a gene; V was cut back by 6 bases and J by 3 bases. The CDR3 sequence is CASRVAGGEIYEQYF. The CDR3 coding sequence is TGTGCCAGCAGGGTAGCGGGAGGGGAGATCTACGAGCAGTACTTC.

The CDR3 nucleotides read TGTGCCAGCTCACCACAAGTTCGGGCAGGGATCTACGAGCAGTACTTC. Protein: CASSPQVRAGIYEQYF. V and J are TRBV18 and TRBJ2-7; a possible D gene is TRBD1 (5 bases). CDR3 length equals 16 residues. Deletions cut 1 base from V and 3 bases from J, with 16 bases between. Germline loops: CDR1 KGHSH, CDR2 LQKENI.